This TCR beta chain was obtained from a study of brain T cells in children with intractable seizures. Time point reported: blood from clinic visit 5 months post-surgery; TSC patient then seizure free. The CDR3 length is 15 residues. Germline V lookup: CDR1 SGHVS, CDR2 FNYEAQ. With V trimmed by 6 bases and J by 0 bases, 7 bases remained unmatched. TCRdb keeps only in-frame clones here, not all; method: immunoSEQ multiplex PCR. The sample yields 340,000 or so clones, 93% seen once. Note on this clone: The target antigen is unknown.

Broader study findings: Absence of clones before surgery may stem from lower sequencing depth. HCMV serostatus was not known, and viral specificity came from CDR3 similarity only.

The V call is TRBV7-6, the J call TRBJ2-7, with 8 bases that match TRBD2. The receptor was derived from a boy in the first two years of life with tuberous sclerosis and intractable seizures. The sequencing here drew on peripheral blood, taken around 5 months after surgery. The chain's CDR3 is CASSAASGPSYEQYF. Here the CDR3 DNA reads TGTGCCAGCAGTGCCGCTAGCGGGCCCTCCTACGAGCAGTACTTC. The full variable domain, rest sourced from reference TRBV7-6 and TRBJ2-7, is GAGVSQSPRYKVTKRGQDVALRCDPISGHVSLYWYRQALGQGPEFLTYFNYEAQQDKSGLPNDRFSAERPEGSISTLTIQRTEQRDSAMYRCASSAASGPSYEQYFGPGTRLTVT.